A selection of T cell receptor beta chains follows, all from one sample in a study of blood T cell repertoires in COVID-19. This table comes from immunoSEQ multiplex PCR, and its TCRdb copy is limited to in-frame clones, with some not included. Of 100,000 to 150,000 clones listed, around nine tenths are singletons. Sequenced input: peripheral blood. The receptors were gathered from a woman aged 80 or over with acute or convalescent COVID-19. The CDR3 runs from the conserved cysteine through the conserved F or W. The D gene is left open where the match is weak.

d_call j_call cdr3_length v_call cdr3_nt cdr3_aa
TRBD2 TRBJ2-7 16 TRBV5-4 TGTGCCAGCAGTCCCGGGACTAGCGGGGGGATTTACGAGCAGTACTTC CASSPGTSGGIYEQYF
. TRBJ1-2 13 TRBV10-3 TGTGCCATCAGTGCTAACGGACTCTATGGCTACACCTTC CAISANGLYGYTF
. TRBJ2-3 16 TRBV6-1 TGTGCCAGCAGTGAAGCTAGTTTGATGGGCACAGATACGCAGTATTTT CASSEASLMGTDTQYF
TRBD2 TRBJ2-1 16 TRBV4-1 TGCGCCAGCAGCCAAGAGACTAGCGGGAGTCGGGGTGAGCAGTTCTTC CASSQETSGSRGEQFF
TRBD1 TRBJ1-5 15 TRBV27 TGTGCCAGCAGTCCCCGGGACAGGGATAGTCAGCCCCAGCATTTT CASSPRDRDSQPQHF
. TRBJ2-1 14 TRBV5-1 TGCGCCAGCAGCTTGGCCAAGACTAGTTATGAGCAGTTCTTC CASSLAKTSYEQFF
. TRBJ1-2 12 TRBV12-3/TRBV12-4 TGTGCCACCACCACGACAGCCTATGGCTACACCTTC CATTTTAYGYTF
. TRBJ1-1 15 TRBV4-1 TGCGCCAGCAGCCAATTGCCAGGCGTCAACACTGAAGCTTTCTTT CASSQLPGVNTEAFF
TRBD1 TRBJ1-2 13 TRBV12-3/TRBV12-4 TGTGCCAGCAGTCCCCGACAGGGGGGAGGCTACACCTTC CASSPRQGGGYTF
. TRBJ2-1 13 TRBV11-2 TGTGCCAGCAGCTTAGATCGACATGCTGAGCAGTTCTTC CASSLDRHAEQFF
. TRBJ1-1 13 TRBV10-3 TGTGCCATAGGTGGCAGGGGATACACTGAAGCTTTCTTT CAIGGRGYTEAFF
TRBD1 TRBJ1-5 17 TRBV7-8 TGTGCCAGCAGGGAGGCAGGGGGCTCTGGGATGGATCAGCCCCAGCATTTT CASREAGGSGMDQPQHF
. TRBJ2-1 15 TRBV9 TGTGCCAGCAGCGTAGTGGGGGCCTCCTACAATGAGCAGTTCTTC CASSVVGASYNEQFF
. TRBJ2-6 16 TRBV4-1 TGCGCCAGCAGCCCCACAGGGTTTGCCGGGGCCAACGTCCTGACTTTC CASSPTGFAGANVLTF
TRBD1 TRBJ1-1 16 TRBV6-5 TGTGCCAGCAGTTACATTCGAACGGGACAGGGGCCCGAAGCTTTCTTT CASSYIRTGQGPEAFF
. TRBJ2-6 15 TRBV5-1 TGCGCCAGCAGCCCGGGACACGGCGGGGCCAACGTCCTGACTTTC CASSPGHGGANVLTF
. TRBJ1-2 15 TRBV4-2 TGTGCCAGCAGCCAAGAGGGGAGACAGGTTTATGGCTACACCTTC CASSQEGRQVYGYTF
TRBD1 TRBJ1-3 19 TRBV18 TGTGCCAGCTCACCGGCGGCAGGGGGTGTTTTAAGCTCTGGAAACACCATATATTTT CASSPAAGGVLSSGNTIYF
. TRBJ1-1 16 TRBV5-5 TGTGCCAGCAGCTTGGGGGTCGGGAGAATGAACACTGAAGCTTTCTTT CASSLGVGRMNTEAFF
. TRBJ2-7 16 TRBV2 TGTGCCAGCAGCAATTTGAGGCAGGGGACCTCCTACGAGCAGTACTTC CASSNLRQGTSYEQYF
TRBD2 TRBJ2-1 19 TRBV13 TGTGCCAGCAGCCGACCCAAGGCTAGCGGTCCTACGACGATGGATGAGCAGTTCTTC CASSRPKASGPTTMDEQFF
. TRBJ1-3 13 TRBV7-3 TGTGCCAGCAGGTTGACACCTGGAAACACCATATATTTT CASRLTPGNTIYF
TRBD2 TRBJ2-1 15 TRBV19 TGTGCCAGTAGGCGACCCGGGACTAGAATCGGTGAGCAGTTCTTC CASRRPGTRIGEQFF
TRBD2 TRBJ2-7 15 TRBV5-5 TGTGCCAGCAGCCAACCGGGGGGGGGCCCCTACGAGCAGTACTTC CASSQPGGGPYEQYF
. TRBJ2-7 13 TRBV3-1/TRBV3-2 TGTGCCAGCAGCCAGCCACAGGGCTACGAGCAGTACTTC CASSQPQGYEQYF
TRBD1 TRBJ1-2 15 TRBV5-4 TGTGCCAGCAGCTTGGGGACAGGGGGTAGTTATGGCTACACCTTC CASSLGTGGSYGYTF